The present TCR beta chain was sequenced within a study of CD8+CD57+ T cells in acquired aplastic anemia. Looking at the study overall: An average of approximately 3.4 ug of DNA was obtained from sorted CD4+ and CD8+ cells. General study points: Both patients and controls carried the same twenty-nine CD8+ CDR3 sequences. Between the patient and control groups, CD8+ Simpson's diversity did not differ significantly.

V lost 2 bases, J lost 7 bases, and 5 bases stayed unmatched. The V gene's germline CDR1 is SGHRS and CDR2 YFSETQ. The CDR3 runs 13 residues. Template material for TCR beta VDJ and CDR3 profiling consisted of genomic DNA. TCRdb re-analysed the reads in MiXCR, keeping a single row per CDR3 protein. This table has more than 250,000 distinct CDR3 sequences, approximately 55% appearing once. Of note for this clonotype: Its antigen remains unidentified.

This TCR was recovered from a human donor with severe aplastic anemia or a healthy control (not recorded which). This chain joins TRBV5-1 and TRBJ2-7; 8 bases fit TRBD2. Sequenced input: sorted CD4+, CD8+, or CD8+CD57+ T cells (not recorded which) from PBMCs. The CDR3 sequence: CASSLAGVWEQYF. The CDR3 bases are TGCGCCAGCAGCTTAGCGGGAGTGTGGGAGCAGTACTTC.